This TCR beta chain was sequenced for a study of blood T cell repertoires in COVID-19. Study context: Researchers got acute and convalescent COVID-19 samples from the United States, Italy and Spain. PBMCs, B-cell-depleted T cells, or T cells provided the cDNA or gDNA that made up the material.

With V trimmed by 5 bases and J by 2 bases, 7 bases remained unmatched. CDR3 length: 16 amino acids. Germline V gene data show CDR1 as LNHDA and CDR2 as SQIVND (reference sequence). Original processing notes: Reference gene primer amplification gave nucleated cell count estimates. Assay used: immunoSEQ multiplex PCR; TCRdb lists only in-frame clones, some missing. V, J and clone size were drawn from that table, and D and trimming were deduced from the DNA. The sample has some 150,000 clones; 65% to 85% are singletons. The TCR was taken from a human donor in a cohort sampled during active COVID-19. Material for sequencing was peripheral blood. The rearrangement uses TRBV19 and TRBJ1-2; 11 bases map to TRBD1. The CDR3 DNA is TGTGCCAGTAGTCCCTCAAGGGACAGGGGGAACTATGGCTACACCTTC. It is translated as CASSPSRDRGNYGYTF.